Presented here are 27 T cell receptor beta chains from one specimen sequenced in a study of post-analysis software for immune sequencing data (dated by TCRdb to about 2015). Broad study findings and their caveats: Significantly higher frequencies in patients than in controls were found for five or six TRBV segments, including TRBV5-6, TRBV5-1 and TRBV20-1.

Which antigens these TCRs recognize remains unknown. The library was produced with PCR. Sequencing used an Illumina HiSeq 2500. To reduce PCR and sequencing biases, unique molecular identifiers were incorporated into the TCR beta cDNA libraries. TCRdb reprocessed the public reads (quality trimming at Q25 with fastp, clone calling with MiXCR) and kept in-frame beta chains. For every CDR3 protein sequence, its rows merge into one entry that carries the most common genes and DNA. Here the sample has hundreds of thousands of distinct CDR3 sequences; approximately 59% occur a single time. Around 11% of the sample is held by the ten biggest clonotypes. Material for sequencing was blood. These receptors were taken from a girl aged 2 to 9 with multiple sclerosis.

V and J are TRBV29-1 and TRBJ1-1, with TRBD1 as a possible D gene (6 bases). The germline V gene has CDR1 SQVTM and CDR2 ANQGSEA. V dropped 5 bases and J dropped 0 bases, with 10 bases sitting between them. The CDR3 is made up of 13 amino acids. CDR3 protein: CSVHRQVNTEAFF. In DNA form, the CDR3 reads TGCAGCGTTCATCGACAGGTGAACACTGAAGCTTTCTTT.

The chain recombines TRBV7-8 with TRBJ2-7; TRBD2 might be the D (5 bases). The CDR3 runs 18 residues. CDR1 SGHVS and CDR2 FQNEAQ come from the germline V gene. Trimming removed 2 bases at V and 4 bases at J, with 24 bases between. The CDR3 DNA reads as TGTGCCAGCAGCTTACGGGGTCTGGGGTCAGACTGGGTTTACGAGCAGTACTTC. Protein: CASSLRGLGSDWVYEQYF.

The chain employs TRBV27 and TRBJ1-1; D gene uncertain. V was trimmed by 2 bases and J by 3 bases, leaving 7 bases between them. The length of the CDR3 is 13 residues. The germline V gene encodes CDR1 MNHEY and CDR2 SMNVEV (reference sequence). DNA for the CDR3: TGTGCCAGCAGTTTAAATGGGTACACTGAAGCTTTCTTT. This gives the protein CASSLNGYTEAFF.

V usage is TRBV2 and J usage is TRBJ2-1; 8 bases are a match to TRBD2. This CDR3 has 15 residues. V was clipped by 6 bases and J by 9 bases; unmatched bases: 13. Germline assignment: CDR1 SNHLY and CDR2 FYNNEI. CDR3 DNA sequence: TGTGCCAGCAGCGCTAACCGGGAGGGCCTAGGTGAGCAGTTCTTC. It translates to CASSANREGLGEQFF. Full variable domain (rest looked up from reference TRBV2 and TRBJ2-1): EPEVTQTPSHQVTQMGQEVILRCVPISNHLYFYWYRQILGQKVEFLVSFYNNEISEKSEIFDDQFSVERPDGSNFTLKIRSTKLEDSAMYFCASSANREGLGEQFFGPGTRLTVL.

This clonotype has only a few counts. CDR3 sequence reads: CSALLSGDYGYTF. The CDR3 nucleotides are TGCAGCGCCCTCTTATCAGGGGACTATGGCTACACCTTC. The chain employs TRBV29-1 and TRBJ1-2; the D gene is possibly TRBD1 (6 bases). V dropped 7 bases and J dropped 3 bases, with 15 bases sitting between them. Germline-derived CDR1 and CDR2 are SQVTM and ANQGSEA. The CDR3 extends over 13 amino acids. The complete variable domain, with remaining parts taken from reference TRBV29-1 and TRBJ1-2, reads SAVISQKPSRDICQRGTSLTIQCQVDSQVTMMFWYRQQPGQSLTLIATANQGSEATYESGFVIDKFPISRPNLTFSTLTVSNMSPEDSSIYLCSALLSGDYGYTFGSGTRLTVV.

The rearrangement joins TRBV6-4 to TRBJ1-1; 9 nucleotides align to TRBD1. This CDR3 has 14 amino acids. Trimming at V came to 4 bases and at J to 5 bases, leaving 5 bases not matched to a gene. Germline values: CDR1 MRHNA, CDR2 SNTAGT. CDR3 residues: CASSGGQGSTEAFF. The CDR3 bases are TGTGCCAGCAGTGGGGGACAGGGAAGTACTGAAGCTTTCTTT.

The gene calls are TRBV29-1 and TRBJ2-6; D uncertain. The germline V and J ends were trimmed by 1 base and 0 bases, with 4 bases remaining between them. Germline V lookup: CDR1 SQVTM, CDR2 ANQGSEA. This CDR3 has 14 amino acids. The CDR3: CSVEGPSGANVLTF. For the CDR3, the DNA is TGCAGCGTTGAAGGGCCCTCTGGGGCCAACGTCCTGACTTTC.

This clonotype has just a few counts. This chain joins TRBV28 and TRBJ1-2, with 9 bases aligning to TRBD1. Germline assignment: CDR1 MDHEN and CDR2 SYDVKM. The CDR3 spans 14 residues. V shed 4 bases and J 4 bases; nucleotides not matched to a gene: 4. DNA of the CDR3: TGTGCCAGCAGTTCGGGGGACAGGGTCTATGGCTACACCTTC. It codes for CASSSGDRVYGYTF.

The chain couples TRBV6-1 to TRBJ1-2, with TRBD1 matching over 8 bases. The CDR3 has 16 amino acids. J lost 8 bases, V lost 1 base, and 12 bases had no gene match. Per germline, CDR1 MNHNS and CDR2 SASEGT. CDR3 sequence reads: CASSEETPDRGFGYTF. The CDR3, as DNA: TGTGCCAGCAGTGAAGAAACCCCCGACAGGGGCTTCGGCTACACCTTC.

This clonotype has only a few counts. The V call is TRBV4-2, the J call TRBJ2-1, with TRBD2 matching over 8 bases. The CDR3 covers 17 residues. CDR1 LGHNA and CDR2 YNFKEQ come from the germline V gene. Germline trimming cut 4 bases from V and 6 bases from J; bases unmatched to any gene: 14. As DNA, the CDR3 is TGTGCCAGCAGCCCATTACCGTACAGCGGGGGAGGCAATGAGCAGTTCTTC. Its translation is CASSPLPYSGGGNEQFF.

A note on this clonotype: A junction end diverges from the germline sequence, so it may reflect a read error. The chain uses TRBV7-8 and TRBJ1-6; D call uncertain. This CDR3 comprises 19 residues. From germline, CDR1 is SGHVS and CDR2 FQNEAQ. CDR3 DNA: TGTGCCAGCAGCTTAGCGCGGGTATTCCTGAGCTCCAATAATTCACCCCTCCACTTT. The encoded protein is CASSLARVFLSSNNSPLHF.

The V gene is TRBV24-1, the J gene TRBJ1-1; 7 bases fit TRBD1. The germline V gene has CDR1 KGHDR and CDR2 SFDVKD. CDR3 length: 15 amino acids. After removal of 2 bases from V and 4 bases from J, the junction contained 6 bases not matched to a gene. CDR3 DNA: TGTGCCACCAGTGATTGTCCTCAGGGGGTCACTGAAGCTTTCTTT. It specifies CATSDCPQGVTEAFF.

In DNA, the CDR3 is TGCAGTGCTGGATTCCCGGGAGGGGGTGAAAAACTGTTTTTT. This codes for CSAGFPGGGEKLFF. This chain uses TRBV20-1 with TRBJ1-4, with D possibly being TRBD1 (6 bases). Germline CDR1 DFQATT, CDR2 SNEGSKA (reference sequence). Trimming shortened V by 5 bases and J by 7 bases, and 17 bases separated the two germline ends. CDR3 size: 14 residues.

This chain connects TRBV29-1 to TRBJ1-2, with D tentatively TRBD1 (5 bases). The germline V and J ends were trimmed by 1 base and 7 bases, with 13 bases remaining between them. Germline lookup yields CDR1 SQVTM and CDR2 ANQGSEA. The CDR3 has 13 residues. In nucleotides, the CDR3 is TGCAGCGTTGAAGTTGGCAGGGCGAGTGGCTACACCTTC. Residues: CSVEVGRASGYTF. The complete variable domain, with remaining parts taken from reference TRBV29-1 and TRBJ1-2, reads SAVISQKPSRDICQRGTSLTIQCQVDSQVTMMFWYRQQPGQSLTLIATANQGSEATYESGFVIDKFPISRPNLTFSTLTVSNMSPEDSSIYLCSVEVGRASGYTFGSGTRLTVV.

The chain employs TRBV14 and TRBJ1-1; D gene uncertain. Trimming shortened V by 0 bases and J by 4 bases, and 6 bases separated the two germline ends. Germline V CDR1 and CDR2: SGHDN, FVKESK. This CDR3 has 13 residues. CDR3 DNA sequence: TGTGCCAGCAGCCAAGACCCGGGCACTGAAGCTTTCTTT. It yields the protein CASSQDPGTEAFF.

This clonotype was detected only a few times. CDR3 region: CASSWRANYGYTF. DNA of the CDR3: TGTGCCAGCAGTTGGAGAGCTAACTATGGCTACACCTTC. This chain links TRBV12-3 or TRBV12-4 with TRBJ1-2; no clear D. Trimming stripped 4 bases from V and 0 bases from J, with 6 bases between. This CDR3 is 13 amino acids long.

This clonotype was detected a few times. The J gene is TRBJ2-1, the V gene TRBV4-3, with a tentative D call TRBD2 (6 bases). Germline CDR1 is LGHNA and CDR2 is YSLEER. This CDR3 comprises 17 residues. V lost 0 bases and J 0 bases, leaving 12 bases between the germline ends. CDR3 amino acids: CASSQDQGGASYNEQFF. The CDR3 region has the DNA TGCGCCAGCAGCCAAGATCAGGGCGGGGCCTCCTACAATGAGCAGTTCTTC.

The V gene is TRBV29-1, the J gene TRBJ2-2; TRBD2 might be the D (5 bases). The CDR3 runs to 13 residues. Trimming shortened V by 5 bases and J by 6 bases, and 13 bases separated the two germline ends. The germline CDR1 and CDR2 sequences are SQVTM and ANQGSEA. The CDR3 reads CSVRATEAGELFF. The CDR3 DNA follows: TGCAGCGTTCGGGCCACGGAGGCCGGGGAGCTGTTTTTT.

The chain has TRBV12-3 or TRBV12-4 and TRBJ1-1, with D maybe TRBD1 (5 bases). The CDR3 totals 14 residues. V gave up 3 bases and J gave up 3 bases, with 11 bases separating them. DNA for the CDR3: TGTGCCAGCAGTTTCACAGGATCGGACACTGAAGCTTTCTTT. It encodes CASSFTGSDTEAFF.

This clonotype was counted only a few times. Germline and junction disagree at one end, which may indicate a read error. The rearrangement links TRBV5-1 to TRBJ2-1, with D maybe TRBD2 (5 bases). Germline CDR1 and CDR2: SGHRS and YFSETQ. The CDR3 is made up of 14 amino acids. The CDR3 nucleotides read TGTGCCAGCAGCTTAGAGGGCACATACAATGAGCAGTTCTTC. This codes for CASSLEGTYNEQFF.

CDR3 in DNA: TGTGCCAGCAGTGCCGGCACGGGACAGGTCTCCTACGAGCAGTACTTC. Its protein is CASSAGTGQVSYEQYF. The J gene is TRBJ2-7, the V gene TRBV6-1, with 8 nucleotides matching TRBD1. The germline V gene encodes CDR1 MNHNS and CDR2 SASEGT. This CDR3 has 16 amino acids. V trimming: 4 bases; J trimming: 0 bases; junction bases outside the gene matches: 8.

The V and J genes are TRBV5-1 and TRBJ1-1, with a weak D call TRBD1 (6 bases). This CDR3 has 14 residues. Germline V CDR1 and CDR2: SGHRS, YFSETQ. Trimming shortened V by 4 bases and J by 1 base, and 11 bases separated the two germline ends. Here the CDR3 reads CASSEGHANTEAFF. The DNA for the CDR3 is TGCGCCAGCAGCGAGGGACACGCGAACACTGAAGCTTTCTTT.

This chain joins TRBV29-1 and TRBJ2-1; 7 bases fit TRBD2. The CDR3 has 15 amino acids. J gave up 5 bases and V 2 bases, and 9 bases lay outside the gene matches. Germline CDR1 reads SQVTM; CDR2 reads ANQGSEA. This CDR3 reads CSVEPGRESHNEQFF. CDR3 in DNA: TGCAGCGTTGAACCGGGGCGGGAGTCCCACAATGAGCAGTTCTTC.

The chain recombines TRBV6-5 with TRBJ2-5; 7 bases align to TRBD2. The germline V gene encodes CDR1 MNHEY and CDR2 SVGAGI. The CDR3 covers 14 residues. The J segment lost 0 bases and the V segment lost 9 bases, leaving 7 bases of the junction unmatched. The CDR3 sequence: CASKGLADQETQYF. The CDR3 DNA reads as TGTGCCAGTAAGGGGCTAGCGGACCAAGAGACCCAGTACTTC.

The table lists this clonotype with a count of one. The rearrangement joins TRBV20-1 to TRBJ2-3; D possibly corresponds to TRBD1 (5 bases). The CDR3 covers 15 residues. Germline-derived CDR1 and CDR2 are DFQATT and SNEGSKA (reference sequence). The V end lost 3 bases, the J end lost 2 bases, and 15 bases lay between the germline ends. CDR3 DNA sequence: TGCAGTGCTAGGGAGCCCGACAGATTCACAGATACGCAGTATTTT. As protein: CSAREPDRFTDTQYF.

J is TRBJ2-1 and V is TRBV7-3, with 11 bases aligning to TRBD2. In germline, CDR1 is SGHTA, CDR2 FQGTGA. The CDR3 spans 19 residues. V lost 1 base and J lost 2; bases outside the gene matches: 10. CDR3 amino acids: CASSLRVLAGAITYNEQFF. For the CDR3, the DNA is TGTGCCAGCAGCTTAAGGGTACTAGCGGGAGCCATAACCTACAATGAGCAGTTCTTC.

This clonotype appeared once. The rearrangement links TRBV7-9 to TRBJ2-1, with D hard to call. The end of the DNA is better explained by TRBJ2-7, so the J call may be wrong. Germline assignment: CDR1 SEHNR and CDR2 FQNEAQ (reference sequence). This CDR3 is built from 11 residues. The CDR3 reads CASSGACEQYF. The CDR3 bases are TGTGCCAGCAGCGGAGCCTGCGAGCAGTACTTC.